Below, 15 T cell receptor beta chains from the same sample are listed, as sequenced in a study of early T cells in non-severe SARS-CoV-2 infection. TCRdb reprocessed the 5' RACE reads via MiXCR and lists one record per CDR3 protein. Of tens of thousands of distinct CDR3 sequences listed, 8.5% to 10% are singletons. Sequences were obtained from whole blood. These receptors all stem from an adult who was a healthcare worker with PCR-confirmed SARS-CoV-2 infection or an uninfected control (not recorded which).

At least ten counts were recorded for this clonotype. V and J are TRBV7-2 and TRBJ2-3; 11 nucleotides align to TRBD2. The CDR3 consists of 15 residues. In germline, CDR1 is SGHTA, CDR2 FQGNSA. V lost 4 bases, J lost 6 bases, and 6 bases stayed unmatched. The CDR3 bases are TGTGCCAGCAGCTACACTAGCGGGGGCTCGGATACGCAGTATTTT. Its protein product is CASSYTSGGSDTQYF.

The table lists this clonotype with many counts. The chain joins TRBV3-1 to TRBJ1-1; D remains ambiguous. Germline CDR1 and CDR2: LGHDT and YNNKEL (reference sequence). This CDR3 region has 11 residues. Trimming took off 1 base at V and 9 bases at J, with 6 bases between the two ends. The CDR3 loop reads CASSQGLKAFF. The CDR3 DNA follows: TGTGCCAGCAGCCAAGGGTTAAAAGCTTTCTTT.

This clonotype came up a few times. The chain uses TRBV11-2 and TRBJ2-6; D might be TRBD1 (6 bases). CDR3 length: 15 amino acids. CDR1 is SGHAT, CDR2 FQNNGV, per germline. Between the trimmed V and J ends, which lost 3 bases and 3 bases, there was a span of 9 bases. The CDR3 region is CASSFTGSGANVLTF. CDR3 in DNA: TGTGCCAGCAGCTTCACAGGGAGTGGGGCCAACGTCCTGACTTTC.

This clonotype was seen many times. The chain couples TRBV24-1 to TRBJ2-7; the D is unclear. CDR3 length: 11 amino acids. V lost 3 bases and J 5 bases, leaving 4 bases between the germline ends. Per the germline V gene, CDR1 is KGHDR and CDR2 is SFDVKD. CDR3 nucleotide sequence: TGTGCCACCAGTGATGGGGACGAGCAGTACTTC. Its protein is CATSDGDEQYF.

This chain uses TRBV27 with TRBJ2-5; the D gene is possibly TRBD1 (6 bases). The CDR3 consists of 13 residues. V was cut by 9 bases and J by 5 bases, with 16 bases left in between. Per the germline V gene, CDR1 is MNHEY and CDR2 is SMNVEV (reference sequence). Here the CDR3 reads CASLSDSLETQYF. The CDR3 DNA reads TGTGCCAGTTTATCGGACAGTTTGGAGACCCAGTACTTC.

This clonotype was counted many times. V and J are TRBV5-6 and TRBJ2-7; D unclear. This CDR3 has 13 amino acids. Germline V gene lookup returns CDR1 SGHDT and CDR2 YYEEEE. V lost 3 bases, J lost 3 bases, and 10 bases lay in between. CDR3 protein: CASSSEMNYEQYF. The CDR3 region has the DNA TGTGCCAGCAGCTCCGAAATGAACTACGAGCAGTACTTC.

By its share, this clonotype is medium-sized. This chain connects TRBV5-1 to TRBJ2-5, with D tentatively TRBD1 or TRBD2 (6 bases each). CDR3 length: 14 amino acids. The V and J ends lost 0 bases and 5 bases respectively, with 11 bases between them. Germline assignment: CDR1 SGHRS and CDR2 YFSETQ. Here the CDR3 reads CASSLEGGRETQYF. The DNA of the CDR3 is TGCGCCAGCAGCTTGGAGGGGGGCCGGGAGACCCAGTACTTC.

This chain uses TRBV7-9 with TRBJ2-5; 8 bases line up with TRBD2. The germline V gene has CDR1 SEHNR and CDR2 FQNEAQ (reference sequence). The CDR3 is 12 residues long. J was trimmed by 2 bases and V by 11 bases; bases with no gene match: 4. Here the CDR3 DNA reads TGTGCCCTACAGCGGGGGCAAGAGACCCAGTACTTC. Translated, it gives CALQRGQETQYF. The variable domain in full, with the rest retrieved from reference TRBV7-9 and TRBJ2-5, is DTGVSQNPRHKITKRGQNVTFRCDPISEHNRLYWYRQTLGQGPEFLTYFQNEAQLEKSRLLSDRFSAERPKGSFSTLEIQRTEQGDSAMYLCALQRGQETQYFGPGTRLLVL.

This clonotype was detected many times. The chain links TRBV7-9 to TRBJ2-2; D gene ambiguous. Trimming stripped 2 bases from V and 7 bases from J, with 11 bases between. Germline-derived CDR1 and CDR2 are SEHNR and FQNEAQ (reference sequence). CDR3 length equals 14 residues. The CDR3 nucleotides read TGTGCCAGCAGCTTACATCAAATCAGCGGGGAGCTGTTTTTT. It specifies CASSLHQISGELFF.

This clonotype came up a few times. The J gene is TRBJ2-1, the V gene TRBV5-1, with TRBD1 identical over 10 bases. Germline CDR1 and CDR2: SGHRS and YFSETQ. This CDR3 has 18 residues. With V trimmed by 5 bases and J by 5 bases, 16 bases remained unmatched. CDR3 in amino acids: CASSFSGTGAVLNNEQFF. In nucleotides, the CDR3 is TGCGCCAGCAGTTTCTCCGGGACAGGGGCCGTTTTAAACAATGAGCAGTTCTTC.

There are many counts of this clonotype. The rearrangement links TRBV29-1 to TRBJ2-3; D is undetermined. The CDR3 consists of 13 residues. Looked up from germline, CDR1 is SQVTM and CDR2 is ANQGSEA. V was pared by 6 bases and J by 6 bases, with 16 bases between. The CDR3 DNA sequence: TGCAGCGTCCCCCCCGCCAGGCGGGATACGCAGTATTTT. It yields the protein CSVPPARRDTQYF.

At least ten counts were recorded for this clonotype. The chain employs TRBV4-1 and TRBJ2-1; tentative D call: TRBD2 (5 bases). The CDR3 loop spans 17 amino acids. Germline CDR1 reads MGHRA; CDR2 reads YSYEKL. Trimming took off 2 bases at V and 1 base at J, with 15 bases between the two ends. This chain's CDR3 is CASSQFQEATSYNEQFF. DNA of the CDR3: TGCGCCAGCAGCCAATTCCAGGAGGCAACTTCCTACAATGAGCAGTTCTTC.

This clonotype was picked up many times. The chain couples TRBV15 to TRBJ2-7, with 7 bases aligning to TRBD1. The J segment lost 2 bases and the V segment lost 1 base, leaving 2 bases of the junction unmatched. Germline CDR1 LNHNV, CDR2 YYDKDF (reference sequence). This CDR3 contains 14 residues. The CDR3, as DNA: TGTGCCACCAGCAGAGCTGGGACAGCCTACGAGCAGTACTTC. It specifies CATSRAGTAYEQYF.

This clonotype has at least ten counts. The rearrangement uses TRBV18 and TRBJ2-1, with a tentative D call TRBD2 (5 bases). Per germline, CDR1 KGHSH and CDR2 LQKENI. The CDR3 has 15 amino acids. Trimming took 3 bases from V and 0 from J, leaving 9 bases between them. In DNA form, the CDR3 reads TGTGCCAGCTCACCGACGGGGAGCTCCTACAATGAGCAGTTCTTC. This sequence encodes CASSPTGSSYNEQFF.

This clonotype has more than one count but fewer than ten. Here the CDR3 DNA reads TGCGCCAGCAGCCAAGTAGGGGCTAGGAATGGCTACACCTTC. Its protein product is CASSQVGARNGYTF. This chain connects TRBV4-1 to TRBJ1-2; TRBD1 is a possible D gene (5 bases). V lost 1 base and J lost 6, with 12 bases in between. This CDR3 region has 14 residues. The germline V gene encodes CDR1 MGHRA and CDR2 YSYEKL.